A single sample gave rise to the 27 T cell receptor beta chains below, sequenced in a study of T cell clonality in common variable immunodeficiency. Profiled with immunoSEQ multiplex PCR; TCRdb holds only in-frame clones, not every one. The repertoire shows some 50,000 clones, none seen only once; the top ten take roughly 1.8%. What was sequenced was peripheral blood mononuclear cells. The source of these receptors is a person aged 18 to 75 in good health.

This clone occurred many times. The read comes to an end 3 residues before the CDR3 does, leaving the germline J gene to fill in the end. The rearrangement uses TRBV7-2 and TRBJ2-7; TRBD1 matches at 10 bases. The CDR3 covers 15 residues. The trim removed 1 base at V and 5 bases at J, leaving 5 bases unmatched. The germline CDR1 and CDR2 sequences are SGHTA and FQGNSA. Here the CDR3 reads CASSLGGTGVDEQYF. The sequenced part of the CDR3 DNA is TGTGCCAGCAGCTTAGGGGGGACAGGGGTAGACGAG.

Many counts were recorded for this clone. The read is 3 residues too short to cover the CDR3 end, so that end is filled in from the germline J gene. V usage is TRBV5-1 and J usage is TRBJ2-2; 11 nucleotides match TRBD2. After removal of 1 base from V and 1 base from J, the junction contained 3 bases not matched to a gene. Germline V gives CDR1 SGHRS, CDR2 YFSETQ. CDR3 size: 17 residues. CDR3 region: CASSLFLAGGNTGELFF. The DNA read from the CDR3 is TGCGCCAGCAGCTTGTTTCTAGCGGGGGGGAACACCGGGGAG.

This clone was recorded many times. The read stops 3 residues short of the end of the CDR3; the missing end is completed from the germline J gene. The rearrangement joins TRBV2 to TRBJ1-5; no clear D. Germline V gene sequence: CDR1 SNHLY, CDR2 FYNNEI. Trimming cost V 2 bases and J 8 bases, with 10 bases left between them. The CDR3 length is 13 residues. The CDR3 bases that were read are TGTGCCAGCAGTGAATTGTCCCGGGAGCCC. Translated, it gives CASSELSREP. The whole CDR3 region reads CASSELSREPQHF.

There are many counts of this clone. The CDR3 end is not reached by the read, which stops 3 residues before it; the germline J gene fills it in. The genes are TRBV20-1 and TRBJ2-5; no clear D. This CDR3 spans 15 amino acids. Per the germline V gene, CDR1 is DFQATT and CDR2 is SNEGSKA (reference sequence). V lost 6 bases and J 1 base, leaving 18 bases between the germline ends. CDR3 amino acids: CSATAELRPQETQYF. The CDR3 DNA, read in part, is TGCAGTGCCACCGCGGAGTTAAGGCCCCAAGAGACC.

Note on this clone: Germline and junction disagree at one end, which may indicate a read error. The read gets to within 3 residues of the CDR3 end, and the germline J gene fills in the rest. J is TRBJ2-3 and V is TRBV18, with D perhaps TRBD2 (5 bases). The CDR3 length is 14 residues. Germline CDR1 reads KGHSH; CDR2 reads LQKENI. CDR3 loop: CASSPPTRSETQYF. The part of the CDR3 DNA that was read is TGTGCCAGCTCACCACCAACTAGATCAGAGACG.

In this sample, this clone turned up many times. The missing CDR3 end, 3 residues past where the read stops, is filled in from the germline J gene. The J gene is TRBJ1-6, the V gene TRBV6-7; 7 bases are a match to TRBD1. TRBV6-7 is recorded as an ORF, its role being uncertain. The CDR3 sequence is 16 residues long. The V and J ends lost 7 bases and 4 bases, in that order; junction bases with no gene match: 10. Here the CDR3 reads CASTHHGQDYNSPLHF. Incomplete CDR3 DNA: TGTGCCAGCACGCACCATGGACAGGATTATAATTCACCC.

The sample holds many counts of this clone. The read falls 3 residues short of the CDR3 end, and the missing part is taken from the germline J gene. The chain employs TRBV19 and TRBJ2-2; 11 nucleotides match TRBD2. The junction had 7 bases not matched to a gene; V was cut back by 7 bases and J by 6 bases. CDR1 is LNHDA, CDR2 SQIVND, per germline (reference sequence). This CDR3 is 15 amino acids long. The covered CDR3 bases are TGTGCCAGTATCCTTAGCGGGGGGGCTTCCGGGGAG. Protein: CASILSGGASGE. The whole CDR3 reads CASILSGGASGELFF. Complete variable domain (other parts from reference TRBV19 and TRBJ2-2): DGGITQSPKYLFRKEGQNVTLSCEQNLNHDAMYWYRQDPGQGLRLIYYSQIVNDFQKGDIAEGYSVSREKKESFPLTVTSAQKNPTAFYLCASILSGGASGELFFGEGSRLTVL.

This clone was counted ten times or more. The read terminates 3 residues ahead of where the CDR3 ends, so the germline J gene completes it. The chain links TRBV5-1 to TRBJ2-2; D might be TRBD2 (7 bases). Germline V lookup: CDR1 SGHRS, CDR2 YFSETQ. Trimming removed 1 base from V and 3 bases from J, with 13 bases in between. This CDR3 has 16 amino acids. The CDR3 protein is CASSLMAGADTGELFF. The CDR3 bases that were read are TGCGCCAGCAGCTTGATGGCGGGGGCCGACACCGGGGAG.

The table lists this clone with many counts. Read sequence stops 3 residues before the CDR3 end, and the germline J gene provides the missing end. The V and J genes are TRBV7-9 and TRBJ2-2, with TRBD2 matching 8 bases. The germline V gene encodes CDR1 SEHNR and CDR2 FQNEAQ (reference sequence). The CDR3 is 14 residues long. Losses at the gene ends were 3 bases for V and 4 bases for J; bases not matched to a gene: 1. The DNA read from the CDR3 is TGTGCCAGCAGCTTGCGGGGGGTCACCGGGGAG. Amino acids: CASSLRGVTGE. The whole CDR3 protein is CASSLRGVTGELFF.

For this clone: The sequenced fragment ends 3 residues before the CDR3 boundary, so the rest is inferred from the germline J gene. The genes are TRBV11-1 and TRBJ1-6; 11 bases are shared with TRBD1. The CDR3 totals 15 residues. With 5 bases clipped from V and 6 bases from J, the junction kept 3 bases outside the gene matches. Germline-derived CDR1 and CDR2 are SGHAT and FQDESV (reference sequence). The CDR3 is CASSRTGGTNSPLHF. CDR3 DNA (partial): TGTGCCAGCAGCCGGACAGGGGGCACTAATTCACCC.

This clone was detected ten times or more. From the germline J gene comes the end of the CDR3, since the read stops 3 residues before it. The chain links TRBV29-1 to TRBJ2-7; D is unresolved. Germline CDR1 and CDR2: SQVTM and ANQGSEA. The V end was cut by 4 bases, the J end by 2 bases, with 6 bases between. The CDR3 covers 11 residues. CDR3 bases read: TGCAGCGTTGGTAGCCCCTACGAG. It yields the protein CSVGSPYE. In full, the CDR3 reads CSVGSPYEQYF.

Ten or more counts support this clone. The read halts 3 residues ahead of the CDR3 end, with the missing end drawn from the germline J gene. The V gene is TRBV7-9, the J gene TRBJ2-7, with TRBD2 as a possible D gene (6 bases). V lost 1 base, J lost 0 bases, and 10 bases lay in between. Per the germline V gene, CDR1 is SEHNR and CDR2 is FQNEAQ (reference sequence). This CDR3 has 15 amino acids. The CDR3 DNA, read in part, is TGTGCCAGCAGCTTAGAAGGGACTTTCTCCTACGAG. Translating gives CASSLEGTFSYE. The complete CDR3 protein is CASSLEGTFSYEQYF. The full variable domain, completed using reference TRBV7-9 and TRBJ2-7, is DTGVSQNPRHKITKRGQNVTFRCDPISEHNRLYWYRQTLGQGPEFLTYFQNEAQLEKSRLLSDRFSAERPKGSFSTLEIQRTEQGDSAMYLCASSLEGTFSYEQYFGPGTRLTVT.

This clone occurred many times. The read is 3 residues too short to cover the CDR3 end, so that end is filled in from the germline J gene. The rearrangement uses TRBV7-3 and TRBJ1-2, with 7 bases matching TRBD1. From germline, CDR1 is SGHTA and CDR2 FQGTGA. The CDR3 spans 15 residues. CDR3 DNA, as far as it was read: TGTGCCAGCAGCTTAACACTCGAGGGGGCAGGAAGC. It specifies CASSLTLEGAGS. The entire CDR3 protein is CASSLTLEGAGSYTF.

This clone occurred many times. The read terminates 3 residues before the CDR3 end, so the remaining end is supplied by the germline J gene. This CDR3 is also generated by other DNA sequences in the sample. The chain is built from TRBV2 and TRBJ2-7; D perhaps matches TRBD1 (5 bases). The CDR3 runs to 13 residues. Per germline, CDR1 SNHLY and CDR2 FYNNEI. Trimming pared 5 bases from V and 1 base from J, leaving 9 bases between. The sequenced CDR3 bases are TGTGCCAGCAGTCGTCAGGGATCCTACGAG. Translation: CASSRQGSYE. The complete CDR3 reads CASSRQGSYEQYF.

The CDR3 sequence is CASSLRTRGETQYF. The part of the CDR3 DNA that was read is TGTGCCAGCAGCCTGCGGACTAGAGGAGAGACC. V and J are TRBV7-2 and TRBJ2-5, with TRBD2 matching over 7 bases. With the read ending 3 residues before the CDR3 end, the germline J gene is used to fill in that end. Trimming took 5 bases from V and 4 from J; bases not matched to a gene: 7. The CDR3 covers 14 residues. Germline V gene lookup returns CDR1 SGHTA and CDR2 FQGNSA.

This clone was seen many times. Partial CDR3 DNA: TGTGCCACCAGCAGAGATAGCAGCGTCACGCGTCCC. The encoded protein is CATSRDSSVTRP. The entire CDR3 protein is CATSRDSSVTRPQHF. The rearrangement joins TRBV15 to TRBJ1-5, with unresolved D. Read sequence stops 3 residues before the CDR3 end, and the germline J gene provides the missing end. Germline CDR1 reads LNHNV; CDR2 reads YYDKDF (reference sequence). This CDR3 contains 15 residues. The complete variable domain, with remaining parts taken from reference TRBV15 and TRBJ1-5, reads DAMVIQNPRYQVTQFGKPVTLSCSQTLNHNVMYWYQQKSSQAPKLLFHYYDKDFNNEADTPDNFQSRRPNTSFCFLDIRSPGLGDTAMYLCATSRDSSVTRPQHFGDGTRLSIL.

This clone was seen ten or more times. From the germline J gene comes the end of the CDR3, since the read stops 3 residues before it. The chain has TRBV5-1 and TRBJ2-1; D not resolved. Trimming pared 0 bases from V and 7 bases from J, leaving 14 bases between. The germline CDR1 and CDR2 sequences are SGHRS and YFSETQ. The CDR3 covers 15 residues. The CDR3 sequence is CASSLDSATFNEQFF. CDR3 DNA, as far as it was read: TGCGCCAGCAGCTTGGACAGTGCTACGTTTAATGAG.

In this sample, this clone turned up many times. CDR3 region: CASSPSGSGGDNSPLHF. Incomplete CDR3 DNA: TGTGCCAGCTCACCATCCGGGTCAGGGGGAGATAATTCACCC. V and J are TRBV18 and TRBJ1-6; TRBD1 matches 7 bases. The read comes to an end 3 residues before the CDR3 does, leaving the germline J gene to fill in the end. Germline-derived CDR1 and CDR2 are KGHSH and LQKENI. The junction had 9 bases not matched to a gene; V was cut back by 2 bases and J by 5 bases. The CDR3 consists of 17 residues.

This clone was seen many times. The read ends 3 residues before the CDR3 terminus; that terminus is restored from the germline J gene. This chain links TRBV12-3 or TRBV12-4 with TRBJ2-1, with TRBD2 identical over 10 bases. The CDR3 loop spans 16 amino acids. V gave up 6 bases and J gave up 0 bases; unmatched junction bases: 5. The DNA read from the CDR3 is TGTGCCAGCAGCCCCCTAGCGGGGGCCTCCTACAATGAG. It codes for CASSPLAGASYNE. In full, the CDR3 is CASSPLAGASYNEQFF.

This clone was observed at least ten times. The read comes to an end 3 residues before the CDR3 does, leaving the germline J gene to fill in the end. The chain has TRBV19 and TRBJ1-2, with 7 bases that match TRBD1. J lost 0 bases, V lost 3 bases, and 16 bases had no gene match. This CDR3 is 19 amino acids long. The germline CDR1 and CDR2 sequences are LNHDA and SQIVND (reference sequence). This chain's CDR3 is CASSMLSRGQTTSNYGYTF. The CDR3 bases that were read are TGTGCCAGTAGTATGTTAAGCCGGGGACAGACCACTTCTAACTATGGC.

In its sample, this clone was seen a few times. The CDR3 is CASRSWDRGKDTEAFF. Incomplete CDR3 DNA: TGTGCCAGTAGGAGTTGGGACAGGGGTAAAGACACTGAA. The chain combines TRBV19 with TRBJ1-1, with TRBD1 matching over 10 bases. The read is 3 residues too short to cover the CDR3 end, so that end is filled in from the germline J gene. The J segment lost 3 bases and the V segment lost 6 bases, leaving 10 bases of the junction unmatched. The length of the CDR3 is 16 residues. Per germline, CDR1 LNHDA and CDR2 SQIVND (reference sequence).

This clone was detected ten times or more. The CDR3 region is CSVENRARNTEAFF. The sequenced part of the CDR3 DNA is TGCAGCGTTGAAAACAGGGCGAGGAACACTGAA. The chain carries TRBV29-1 and TRBJ1-1, with D tentatively TRBD1 (6 bases). The read falls 3 residues short of the CDR3 end, and the missing part is taken from the germline J gene. The CDR3 runs to 14 residues. Trimming removed 2 bases at V and 1 base at J, with 11 bases between. Germline V lookup: CDR1 SQVTM, CDR2 ANQGSEA. The full variable domain, rest sourced from reference TRBV29-1 and TRBJ1-1, is SAVISQKPSRDICQRGTSLTIQCQVDSQVTMMFWYRQQPGQSLTLIATANQGSEATYESGFVIDKFPISRPNLTFSTLTVSNMSPEDSSIYLCSVENRARNTEAFFGQGTRLTVV.

The sample holds many counts of this clone. The read is 3 residues too short to cover the CDR3 end, so that end is filled in from the germline J gene. V and J are TRBV6-2 or TRBV6-3 and TRBJ1-2; D gene uncertain. The CDR3 is 13 residues long. CDR1 is MNHEY and CDR2 is SVGEGT in the germline V gene. V was shortened by 7 bases and J by 6 bases, with 15 bases between the two germline ends. The covered CDR3 bases are TGTGCCAGCATCCGGGCCGCGGGCGATGGC. This translates into CASIRAAGDG. The whole CDR3 sequence is CASIRAAGDGYTF.

Many counts were recorded for this clone. The read comes to an end 3 residues before the CDR3 does, leaving the germline J gene to fill in the end. V and J are TRBV7-9 and TRBJ2-5; D is undetermined. This CDR3 has 13 amino acids. From germline, CDR1 is SEHNR and CDR2 FQNEAQ (reference sequence). The germline V and J ends were trimmed by 2 bases and 4 bases, with 8 bases remaining between them. The CDR3 sequence is CASSLNMVETQYF. CDR3 DNA, as far as it was read: TGTGCCAGCAGCTTAAACATGGTAGAGACC.

This clone was detected many times. The observed sequence ends 3 residues before the CDR3 terminus, with the missing tail filled in from the germline J gene. The V and J genes are TRBV20-1 and TRBJ2-4; TRBD2 aligns across 9 bases. The CDR3 loop spans 15 amino acids. From germline, CDR1 is DFQATT and CDR2 SNEGSKA (reference sequence). The CDR3 protein is CSARKRASGNGDQYF. CDR3 bases read: TGCAGTGCTAGAAAAAGGGCTAGCGGGAACGGCGAT.

This clone was recorded at least ten times. Sequence at one end of the junction differs from germline and may be a read error. The CDR3 goes on 3 residues after the read ends, and that part is filled in from the germline J gene. The V call is TRBV4-2, the J call TRBJ2-1; 8 bases map to TRBD2. Germline values: CDR1 LGHNA, CDR2 YNFKEQ. CDR3 size: 14 residues. The CDR3 loop is CASSVQTSANEQFF. The DNA read from the CDR3 is TGCGCCAGCAGCGTTCAGACTAGCGCCAATGAG.

This clone occurred many times. The read comes to an end 3 residues before the CDR3 does, leaving the germline J gene to fill in the end. The chain joins TRBV5-4 to TRBJ2-3; maybe TRBD2 (5 bases). Looked up from germline, CDR1 is SGHNT and CDR2 is YYREEE (reference sequence). This CDR3 spans 13 amino acids. The CDR3 bases that were read are TGTGCCAGCAGCAGGACTCGGCAGGAAACG. Translated: CASSRTRQET. The entire CDR3 reads CASSRTRQETQYF.